A selection of T cell receptor beta chains follows, all from one sample in a study of shared clonotypes between healthy human individuals. The repertoire was sequenced with immunoSEQ multiplex PCR; TCRdb's copy has only in-frame clones and lacks some. Found here are about 2 million clones, about 94% of them singletons; the top ten hold approximately 1%. Sequences were obtained from naive CD8+ T cells sorted from blood. Receptors were obtained from a man between 18 and 29 years old in good health. The CDR3 runs from the conserved cysteine through the conserved F or W. D genes are given only for firm matches. Clone size appears in some rows only: once, few, many, or a class for an expanded clone.

CDR3 length: 13
D gene: NA
J gene: TRBJ2-7
V gene: TRBV6-5
clone size: NA
CDR3 protein: CASSYLSSYEQYF
CDR3 DNA: TGTGCCAGCAGTTACCTTAGCTCCTACGAGCAGTACTTC

CDR3 length: 14
D gene: TRBD2
J gene: TRBJ2-1
V gene: TRBV4-1
clone size: NA
CDR3 protein: CASSQGGVYNEQFF
CDR3 DNA: TGCGCCAGCAGCCAGGGGGGGGTCTACAATGAGCAGTTCTTC

CDR3 length: 16
D gene: TRBD1
J gene: TRBJ2-5
V gene: TRBV11-2
clone size: once
CDR3 protein: CASNSGTGPPQETQYF
CDR3 DNA: TGTGCCAGCAACTCCGGGACAGGGCCTCCCCAAGAGACCCAGTACTTC

CDR3 length: 14
D gene: NA
J gene: TRBJ1-2
V gene: TRBV13
clone size: NA
CDR3 protein: CASSLGRGNYGYTF
CDR3 DNA: TGTGCCAGCAGCTTAGGCCGCGGAAACTATGGCTACACCTTC

CDR3 length: 14
D gene: NA
J gene: TRBJ2-7
V gene: TRBV30
clone size: NA
CDR3 protein: CAWSVSGFPYEQYF
CDR3 DNA: TGTGCCTGGAGTGTATCAGGGTTCCCCTACGAGCAGTACTTC

CDR3 length: 15
D gene: NA
J gene: TRBJ2-7
V gene: TRBV5-4
clone size: NA
CDR3 protein: CASSFLGGSAHEQYF
CDR3 DNA: TGTGCCAGCAGCTTTTTAGGGGGAAGTGCCCACGAGCAGTACTTC

CDR3 length: 13
D gene: NA
J gene: TRBJ2-2
V gene: TRBV5-1
clone size: NA
CDR3 protein: CASSPTFGGELFF
CDR3 DNA: TGCGCCAGCAGCCCGACGTTTGGCGGGGAGCTGTTTTTT

CDR3 length: 15
D gene: NA
J gene: TRBJ1-2
V gene: TRBV5-6
clone size: NA
CDR3 protein: CASSLLEGGTYGYTF
CDR3 DNA: TGTGCCAGCAGCTTGTTGGAGGGGGGAACTTATGGCTACACCTTC

CDR3 length: 18
D gene: TRBD2
J gene: TRBJ2-1
V gene: TRBV7-8
clone size: NA
CDR3 protein: CASSLGLAGARSYNEQFF
CDR3 DNA: TGTGCCAGCAGCCTAGGCCTAGCGGGGGCCCGCTCCTACAATGAGCAGTTCTTC

CDR3 length: 15
D gene: TRBD1
J gene: TRBJ2-7
V gene: TRBV27
clone size: NA
CDR3 protein: CASSFGTGSPYEQYF
CDR3 DNA: TGTGCCAGCAGTTTCGGGACAGGGTCCCCCTACGAGCAGTACTTC

CDR3 length: 13
D gene: NA
J gene: TRBJ2-3
V gene: TRBV5-4
clone size: NA
CDR3 protein: CASSLEAGDTQYF
CDR3 DNA: TGTGCCAGCAGCTTGGAGGCCGGGGATACGCAGTATTTT

CDR3 length: 14
D gene: TRBD1
J gene: TRBJ1-1
V gene: TRBV5-8
clone size: NA
CDR3 protein: CASSLGTGATEAFF
CDR3 DNA: TGTGCCAGCAGCTTGGGGACAGGGGCCACTGAAGCTTTCTTT

CDR3 length: 13
D gene: NA
J gene: TRBJ2-7
V gene: TRBV6-1
clone size: NA
CDR3 protein: CASSESPIYEQYF
CDR3 DNA: TGTGCCAGCAGTGAATCCCCCATTTACGAGCAGTACTTC

CDR3 length: 13
D gene: NA
J gene: TRBJ1-2
V gene: TRBV11-2
clone size: NA
CDR3 protein: CASSLSTDYGYTF
CDR3 DNA: TGTGCCAGCAGCCTGAGCACCGACTATGGCTACACCTTC

CDR3 length: 17
D gene: TRBD2
J gene: TRBJ2-1
V gene: TRBV4-3
clone size: NA
CDR3 protein: CASSPGLAGVSYNEQFF
CDR3 DNA: TGCGCCAGCAGCCCCGGACTAGCGGGAGTGTCCTACAATGAGCAGTTCTTC

CDR3 length: 18
D gene: TRBD2
J gene: TRBJ2-1
V gene: TRBV4-3
clone size: NA
CDR3 protein: CASSPGSGWTSGDNEQFF
CDR3 DNA: TGCGCCAGCAGCCCCGGTTCCGGTTGGACTAGCGGGGACAATGAGCAGTTCTTC

CDR3 length: 13
D gene: NA
J gene: TRBJ2-1
V gene: TRBV29-1
clone size: NA
CDR3 protein: CSVEDLWVNEQFF
CDR3 DNA: TGCAGCGTTGAAGATCTCTGGGTCAATGAGCAGTTCTTC

CDR3 length: 15
D gene: TRBD1
J gene: TRBJ2-5
V gene: TRBV7-2
clone size: NA
CDR3 protein: CASSLVDRDQETQYF
CDR3 DNA: TGTGCCAGCAGCTTAGTGGACAGGGACCAAGAGACCCAGTACTTC

CDR3 length: 14
D gene: NA
J gene: TRBJ2-3
V gene: TRBV15
clone size: NA
CDR3 protein: CATSRDVGTDTQYF
CDR3 DNA: TGTGCCACCAGCAGAGATGTGGGTACAGATACGCAGTATTTT

CDR3 length: 13
D gene: NA
J gene: TRBJ1-4
V gene: TRBV6-5
clone size: NA
CDR3 protein: CASSYNANEKLFF
CDR3 DNA: TGTGCCAGCAGTTATAACGCCAATGAAAAACTGTTTTTT

CDR3 length: 14
D gene: NA
J gene: TRBJ2-7
V gene: TRBV25-1
clone size: NA
CDR3 protein: CASSPRSRAYEQYF
CDR3 DNA: TGTGCCAGCAGTCCCCGTTCGCGGGCCTACGAGCAGTACTTC

CDR3 length: 16
D gene: TRBD1
J gene: TRBJ1-6
V gene: TRBV28
clone size: NA
CDR3 protein: CASSLLGTVYNSPLHF
CDR3 DNA: TGTGCCAGCAGTTTATTGGGGACAGTCTATAATTCACCCCTCCACTTT

CDR3 length: 14
D gene: NA
J gene: TRBJ2-7
V gene: TRBV7-9
clone size: NA
CDR3 protein: CASSLDASSYEQYF
CDR3 DNA: TGTGCCAGCAGCTTAGATGCGTCCTCCTACGAGCAGTACTTC

CDR3 length: 13
D gene: NA
J gene: TRBJ1-1
V gene: TRBV30
clone size: NA
CDR3 protein: CAWSGQVNTEAFF
CDR3 DNA: TGTGCCTGGAGTGGACAGGTGAACACTGAAGCTTTCTTT

CDR3 length: 12
D gene: TRBD1
J gene: TRBJ2-2
V gene: TRBV10-2
clone size: NA
CDR3 protein: CAIRQGAGELFF
CDR3 DNA: TGCGCCATCCGACAGGGAGCCGGGGAGCTGTTTTTT

CDR3 length: 14
D gene: NA
J gene: TRBJ1-4
V gene: TRBV27
clone size: NA
CDR3 protein: CATSVGAANEKLFF
CDR3 DNA: TGTGCCACCTCGGTGGGGGCGGCTAATGAAAAACTGTTTTTT

CDR3 length: 17
D gene: TRBD2
J gene: TRBJ2-7
V gene: TRBV9
clone size: NA
CDR3 protein: CASSVPKGGERSYEQYF
CDR3 DNA: TGTGCCAGCAGCGTACCCAAGGGAGGGGAACGCTCCTACGAGCAGTACTTC

CDR3 length: 15
D gene: NA
J gene: TRBJ1-1
V gene: TRBV6-1
clone size: NA
CDR3 protein: CASSEGEVGGSEAFF
CDR3 DNA: TGTGCCAGCAGTGAAGGAGAGGTGGGTGGCTCTGAAGCTTTCTTT

CDR3 length: 14
D gene: NA
J gene: TRBJ2-7
V gene: TRBV4-3
clone size: NA
CDR3 protein: CASSQATGRYEQYF
CDR3 DNA: TGCGCCAGCAGCCAAGCTACAGGGAGATACGAGCAGTACTTC

CDR3 length: 16
D gene: TRBD1
J gene: TRBJ1-3
V gene: TRBV2
clone size: NA
CDR3 protein: CASRAPGGTGSNTIYF
CDR3 DNA: TGTGCCAGCAGAGCCCCAGGGGGGACAGGGAGTAACACCATATATTTT

CDR3 length: 15
D gene: TRBD1
J gene: TRBJ1-2
V gene: TRBV29-1
clone size: NA
CDR3 protein: CSVEDGTGVRDGYTF
CDR3 DNA: TGCAGCGTTGAAGACGGGACAGGGGTCAGGGATGGCTACACCTTC

CDR3 length: 15
D gene: TRBD2
J gene: TRBJ2-7
V gene: TRBV4-2
clone size: few
CDR3 protein: CASSQVGLAGHEQYF
CDR3 DNA: TGTGCCAGCAGCCAAGTGGGACTAGCGGGCCACGAGCAGTACTTC

CDR3 length: 15
D gene: NA
J gene: TRBJ1-1
V gene: TRBV7-9
clone size: NA
CDR3 protein: CASSLAQGMNTEAFF
CDR3 DNA: TGTGCCAGCAGCTTAGCGCAGGGCATGAACACTGAAGCTTTCTTT

CDR3 length: 16
D gene: NA
J gene: TRBJ1-4
V gene: TRBV4-1
clone size: NA
CDR3 protein: CASSQDLGARSEKLFF
CDR3 DNA: TGCGCCAGCAGCCAAGATCTGGGGGCAAGGAGTGAAAAACTGTTTTTT

CDR3 length: 14
D gene: NA
J gene: TRBJ1-1
V gene: TRBV5-6
clone size: once
CDR3 protein: CASSPFTSRPEAFF
CDR3 DNA: TGTGCCAGCAGCCCTTTCACCTCCCGGCCCGAAGCTTTCTTT

CDR3 length: 16
D gene: TRBD2
J gene: TRBJ2-7
V gene: TRBV2
clone size: NA
CDR3 protein: CASRGRLAGVLDEQYF
CDR3 DNA: TGTGCCAGCAGGGGGAGACTAGCGGGGGTCCTGGACGAGCAGTACTTC

CDR3 length: 14
D gene: NA
J gene: TRBJ2-5
V gene: TRBV7-9
clone size: NA
CDR3 protein: CASSRNGAQETQYF
CDR3 DNA: TGTGCCAGCAGCCGCAACGGAGCACAAGAGACCCAGTACTTC

CDR3 length: 11
D gene: NA
J gene: TRBJ2-1
V gene: TRBV2
clone size: NA
CDR3 protein: CASSDYNEQFF
CDR3 DNA: TGTGCCAGCAGTGACTACAATGAGCAGTTCTTC

CDR3 length: 13
D gene: NA
J gene: TRBJ1-2
V gene: TRBV11-2
clone size: NA
CDR3 protein: CASSLEQGYGYTF
CDR3 DNA: TGTGCCAGCAGCTTAGAACAGGGCTATGGCTACACCTTC

CDR3 length: 13
D gene: NA
J gene: TRBJ1-1
V gene: TRBV7-9
clone size: once
CDR3 protein: CASSSGTHTEAFF
CDR3 DNA: TGTGCCAGCAGCTCCGGGACACACACTGAAGCTTTCTTT

CDR3 length: 13
D gene: TRBD1
J gene: TRBJ1-3
V gene: TRBV6-5
clone size: few
CDR3 protein: CASRDSSGNTIYF
CDR3 DNA: TGTGCCAGCCGGGACAGCTCTGGAAACACCATATATTTT

CDR3 length: 15
D gene: NA
J gene: TRBJ2-7
V gene: TRBV19
clone size: NA
CDR3 protein: CASSIGAGVTYEQYF
CDR3 DNA: TGTGCCAGTAGTATCGGGGCAGGGGTTACCTACGAGCAGTACTTC

CDR3 length: 12
D gene: TRBD1
J gene: TRBJ2-1
V gene: TRBV5-1
clone size: NA
CDR3 protein: CASRQGINEQFF
CDR3 DNA: TGCGCCAGTAGACAGGGAATCAATGAGCAGTTCTTC

CDR3 length: 17
D gene: TRBD1
J gene: TRBJ1-2
V gene: TRBV9
clone size: NA
CDR3 protein: CASSARTGDPFNYGYTF
CDR3 DNA: TGTGCCAGCAGCGCGAGGACAGGGGACCCTTTTAACTATGGCTACACCTTC

CDR3 length: 13
D gene: NA
J gene: TRBJ2-5
V gene: TRBV30
clone size: NA
CDR3 protein: CALLAGSLETQYF
CDR3 DNA: TGTGCCCTCCTGGCGGGGAGCCTGGAGACCCAGTACTTC

CDR3 length: 16
D gene: NA
J gene: TRBJ1-1
V gene: TRBV6-5
clone size: NA
CDR3 protein: CASSYLRVASNTEAFF
CDR3 DNA: TGTGCCAGCAGTTACCTCAGAGTGGCCTCGAACACTGAAGCTTTCTTT

CDR3 length: 14
D gene: TRBD1
J gene: TRBJ2-7
V gene: TRBV10-3
clone size: NA
CDR3 protein: CAISPGTASYEQYF
CDR3 DNA: TGTGCCATCAGTCCCGGGACAGCCTCCTACGAGCAGTACTTC

CDR3 length: 13
D gene: NA
J gene: TRBJ2-1
V gene: TRBV29-1
clone size: NA
CDR3 protein: CSAQWGVYNEQFF
CDR3 DNA: TGCAGCGCCCAGTGGGGAGTCTACAATGAGCAGTTCTTC

CDR3 length: 15
D gene: NA
J gene: TRBJ2-7
V gene: TRBV4-1
clone size: NA
CDR3 protein: CASSQTFTGAYEQYF
CDR3 DNA: TGCGCCAGCAGCCAAACATTTACGGGGGCCTACGAGCAGTACTTC

CDR3 length: 13
D gene: TRBD1
J gene: TRBJ2-7
V gene: TRBV27
clone size: NA
CDR3 protein: CASSWTGGDEQYF
CDR3 DNA: TGTGCCAGCAGTTGGACAGGGGGCGACGAGCAGTACTTC

CDR3 length: 14
D gene: TRBD2
J gene: TRBJ2-7
V gene: TRBV5-4
clone size: NA
CDR3 protein: CASSWGGSSYEQYF
CDR3 DNA: TGTGCCAGCAGCTGGGGGGGGAGCTCCTACGAGCAGTACTTC

CDR3 length: 15
D gene: NA
J gene: TRBJ1-2
V gene: TRBV4-3
clone size: NA
CDR3 protein: CASSQTIPDLDGYTF
CDR3 DNA: TGCGCCAGCAGCCAGACGATACCGGACCTTGATGGCTACACCTTC

CDR3 length: 14
D gene: NA
J gene: TRBJ1-1
V gene: TRBV12-5
clone size: NA
CDR3 protein: CASGTGTSNTEAFF
CDR3 DNA: TGTGCTAGTGGGACCGGGACATCGAACACTGAAGCTTTCTTT